This T cell receptor (beta chain) was sequenced for a study of TIL therapy for anti-PD-1-resistant metastatic lung cancer. Study-wide context: By whole-exome sequencing, median non-synonymous tumor mutation burden was roughly 1.6 mutations per megabase.

This clone has just one count. Its matching antigen is unknown. CDR1 MNHEY and CDR2 SMNVEV come from the germline V gene (reference sequence). After removal of 4 bases from V and 6 bases from J, the junction contained 13 bases not matched to a gene. The CDR3 is 17 amino acids. Study-level points and caveats: This highly selected cohort may not generalize to typical lung cancer patients.

Time point: pre-treatment sample, taken before nivolumab and TIL therapy. The tumor samples were excised metastases, mostly pleural nodules or supraclavicular lymph nodes. Sequencing used immunoSEQ v3. Method: immunoSEQ multiplex PCR; TCRdb's copy keeps in-frame clones and lacks some. In the table there are about 5,300 clones, 64% of which are singletons. The receptor was isolated from a man aged 65 to 79 with non-small cell lung cancer. The starting material was tumor tissue, obtained at baseline. The gene calls are TRBV27 and TRBJ1-5; 9 nucleotides match TRBD1. The CDR3 DNA reads TGTGCCAGCAGTTCCATTAGGGACAGGGAGAGGGGTCAGCCCCAGCATTTT. Its translation is CASSSIRDRERGQPQHF.